This TCR beta chain was recorded in a study of shared T cell receptors in the human thymus. The repertoire was sequenced with immunoSEQ multiplex PCR; TCRdb's copy has only in-frame clones and lacks some. Of 450,000 to 650,000 clones in the sample, around 78% are singletons; the top ten hold more than 0.01%. The same sample was also used in a study of human thymus T cells.

The sequenced sample was thymocytes. The clonotype comes from a boy under two years old with a congenital heart defect.

The DNA for the CDR3 is TGTGCCAGCAGCTTAGAGGGCAGGGGGCTGTACTTC. It specifies CASSLEGRGLYF. This chain uses TRBV7-6 with TRBJ2-4, with 8 bases fitting TRBD1. Germline V gene data show CDR1 as SGHVS and CDR2 as FNYEAQ. The CDR3 consists of 12 residues. V gave up 1 base and J gave up 15 bases; unmatched junction bases: 5.